This record concerns one T cell receptor beta chain sequence. Ten or more counts support this clonotype. Which antigen it targets is not known. No base quality values were provided; no much bigger clone lies one nucleotide off. This specimen comes from a study of CD8+CD57+ T cells in acquired aplastic anemia (dated by TCRdb to 2017 to 2018). About the study as a whole: On average, sorted CD4+ and CD8+ cells yielded around 3.1 ug of extracted DNA, with a range of about 0.19 to 30 ug. Healthy donor samples averaged approximately 10 million reads for CD4+ and approximately 11 million for CD8+ cells.

General conclusions and limits of the study: CD8+ Simpson's diversity did not differ significantly between patients and healthy controls (P=0.060). Although 25 to 30 CD8+ CDR3 sequences were shared by patients and controls, these sequences appeared highly expressed in patients and within the immunodominant clones of patients.

TCR beta VDJ combination and CDR3 sequence profiling used genomic DNA as the template. TCR repertoire sequencing was run on an Illumina HiSeq 2000. The published analysis was carried out like this. Repertoires were assessed using TRBV/TRBJ rearrangement plots, CDR3 size and DJ length profiles, and Simpson's diversity index. Whichever DNA sequence was most abundant in the deep sequencing data was defined as the immunodominant clone. CDR3 amino acid sequences were screened for sharing across subjects and compared with published repertoires and the VDJdb database. TCRdb reanalyzed the raw reads on its own, using fastp at Q25 for trimming and MiXCR for clone calling, and kept in-frame beta chains. Rows matching on CDR3 protein sequence are summarized as one entry with the most common DNA and genes. What appears here as the V and J calls and clone size reflects TCRdb's work, not the paper's. In all, the sample holds about 220,000 distinct CDR3 sequences, and 30% to 40% of those were seen once. Jointly, the top ten make up 0.9% to 1.2% of the sample.

The CDR3 spans 11 residues, from the cysteine through the phenylalanine. Just CDR3 DNA is preserved here, 33 bases in frame from base 1. Reading the germline V gene gives CDR1 MNHNS and CDR2 SASEGT. The V and J ends are trimmed by 4 bases and 11 bases, leaving 6 bases between them. In this study, sorted CD4+ and CD8+ T cells from the blood of healthy subjects and of severe aplastic anemia patients had their TCR repertoires deep-sequenced. Ficoll-Paque density gradient centrifugation was used to isolate peripheral blood mononuclear cells. CD4+ and CD8+ T cells were sorted by FACS or magnetic beads before DNA extraction.

The sequenced sample was sorted CD4+, CD8+, or CD8+CD57+ T cells (not recorded which) from PBMCs. The sequence joins TRBV6-1 to TRBJ1-6; the D gene lacks a confident call. This receptor was obtained from a human donor in good health, serving as a control. The CDR3 protein sequence reads: CASSGVPPLHF. The nucleotide sequence reads TGTGCCAGCAGTGGGGTGCCACCCCTCCACTTT.